Following are 27 T cell receptor beta chains from one sample sequenced in a study of T cells in Graves' hyperthyroidism and ophthalmopathy. The CDR3 regions of TCR beta were amplified from RNA transcripts. Carried out on the TCR CDR3, a first-round RT-PCR used the HTBI primer set. TCRdb passed the multiplex PCR reads through MiXCR, listing each CDR3 protein once. The table shows 600,000 to 850,000 distinct CDR3 sequences, with 15% to 20% occurring only once. The sample taken for sequencing was blood. Every receptor here comes from a woman in her forties or fifties with Graves' hyperthyroidism that later progressed to Graves' ophthalmopathy.

The CDR3 sequence: CASSLGGGVNQPQHF. The CDR3 nucleotides are TGTGCCAGCAGCTTAGGAGGAGGGGTTAATCAGCCCCAGCATTTT. The genes are TRBV7-2 and TRBJ1-5, with D perhaps TRBD1 (5 bases). CDR3 length: 15 amino acids. Germline V gene lookup returns CDR1 SGHTA and CDR2 FQGNSA. V gave up 1 base and J gave up 4 bases, with 11 bases separating them.

This clonotype was found many times. V gene TRBV9 combines with J gene TRBJ2-5; TRBD2 might be the D (5 bases). V lost 4 bases and J lost 4, with 14 bases in between. This CDR3 comprises 14 residues. Germline V gene data show CDR1 as SGDLS and CDR2 as YYNGEE. This CDR3 reads CASSPVSRAETQYF. As DNA, the CDR3 is TGTGCCAGCAGCCCCGTCTCGAGGGCAGAGACCCAGTACTTC.

V usage is TRBV20-1 and J usage is TRBJ2-7, with 10 nucleotides matching TRBD1. This CDR3 comprises 14 residues. Looked up from germline, CDR1 is DFQATT and CDR2 is SNEGSKA (reference sequence). V was pared by 3 bases and J by 5 bases, with 7 bases of the junction left unmatched. The CDR3 nucleotides read TGCAGTGCTAGGGGGACAGGGGTTTTCAACGAGCAGTACTTC. Its protein product is CSARGTGVFNEQYF.

This clonotype was found many times. The chain recombines TRBV20-1 with TRBJ2-3; TRBD1 or TRBD2 may be the D gene (5 bases each). The ends were cut back, 4 bases at V and 7 bases at J, with 9 bases in the middle. The CDR3 is 11 residues long. Germline CDR1 reads DFQATT; CDR2 reads SNEGSKA (reference sequence). The CDR3 sequence is CSATRGHTQYF. DNA for the CDR3: TGCAGTGCTACCCGGGGACATACGCAGTATTTT.

In its sample, this clonotype was seen a few times. This chain joins TRBV19 and TRBJ2-1; D call uncertain. This CDR3 is built from 12 residues. V lost 8 bases and J 6 bases, leaving 11 bases between the germline ends. Germline V gene data show CDR1 as LNHDA and CDR2 as SQIVND (reference sequence). DNA of the CDR3: TGTGCCAGTCGCCCTCGCGGCAATGAGCAGTTCTTC. It yields the protein CASRPRGNEQFF.

This clonotype was found many times. J is TRBJ2-7 and V is TRBV5-8; the D gene is possibly TRBD2 (7 bases). The CDR3 totals 14 residues. The germline CDR1 and CDR2 sequences are SGHTS and YDEGEE. V lost 4 bases and J lost 6, with 17 bases in between. This chain's CDR3 is CASSPRTGGFEQYF. CDR3 nucleotides: TGTGCCAGCAGCCCGAGAACGGGGGGCTTCGAGCAGTACTTC.

The chain joins TRBV5-5 to TRBJ2-1; 7 bases line up with TRBD1. The CDR3 totals 16 residues. J was trimmed by 10 bases and V by 6 bases; bases with no gene match: 19. CDR1 and CDR2 (germline): SGHKS, YYEKEE (reference sequence). In DNA, the CDR3 is TGTGCCAGCACTCGACAGGGACCCGAGGCCAGCGGAGAGCAGTTCTTC. Protein: CASTRQGPEASGEQFF.

This sequence joins TRBV29-1 and TRBJ1-1; 8 bases match TRBD1. The CDR3 loop spans 16 amino acids. The germline gives CDR1 SQVTM, CDR2 ANQGSEA. The ends lost 2 bases at V and 0 bases at J; junction bases unmatched: 8. The CDR3 sequence: CSVEKQGVSMNTEAFF. CDR3 nucleotide sequence: TGCAGCGTTGAAAAACAGGGGGTCAGCATGAACACTGAAGCTTTCTTT.

The V gene is TRBV6-2 or TRBV6-3, the J gene TRBJ2-7, with TRBD1 identical over 8 bases. Germline-derived CDR1 and CDR2 are MNHEY and SVGEGT. The CDR3 runs 15 residues. V shed 0 bases and J 2 bases; nucleotides not matched to a gene: 3. The CDR3 coding sequence is TGTGCCAGCAGTTACTCCCGGGACAGGCCCTACGAGCAGTACTTC. It specifies CASSYSRDRPYEQYF.

This clonotype has at least ten counts. CDR3: CASSSTAADTEAFF. The CDR3 region has the DNA TGTGCCAGCAGTTCGACCGCCGCAGACACTGAAGCTTTCTTT. The genes are TRBV6-1 and TRBJ1-1; the D is unclear. The ends were cut back, 5 bases at V and 3 bases at J, with 13 bases in the middle. This CDR3 is 14 amino acids long. CDR1 and CDR2 from the germline V gene are MNHNS and SASEGT.

Many counts were recorded for this clonotype. This chain connects TRBV30 to TRBJ1-2, with 7 bases matching TRBD1. V lost 2 bases and J lost 7; bases outside the gene matches: 4. In germline, CDR1 is GTSNPN, CDR2 SVGIG (reference sequence). The CDR3 is 12 amino acids. CDR3 DNA: TGTGCCTGGAGTTCGACAGGGATTGGCTACACCTTC. Protein product: CAWSSTGIGYTF.

This chain connects TRBV18 to TRBJ1-5; perhaps TRBD1 as D (6 bases). CDR3 length: 15 amino acids. CDR1 and CDR2 from the germline V gene are KGHSH and LQKENI. Deletions cut 3 bases from V and 3 bases from J, with 12 bases between. CDR3 loop: CASSPEGGPNQPQHF. As DNA, the CDR3 is TGTGCCAGCTCACCTGAGGGGGGTCCCAATCAGCCCCAGCATTTT.

There are many counts of this clonotype. This chain joins TRBV11-3 and TRBJ2-2, with unresolved D. The CDR3 consists of 13 residues. The V end lost 1 base, the J end lost 5 bases, and 5 bases lay between the germline ends. CDR1 SGHNT and CDR2 YENEEA come from the germline V gene. The CDR3 protein is CASSLVDTGELFF. As DNA, the CDR3 is TGTGCCAGCAGCTTAGTGGATACCGGGGAGCTGTTTTTT.

Details on this clonotype: Possible read error: a much larger clone is one base away. V usage is TRBV18 and J usage is TRBJ1-6; tentative D call: TRBD1 (6 bases). CDR1 and CDR2 from the germline V gene are KGHSH and LQKENI. The V end was cut by 6 bases, the J end by 9 bases, with 15 bases between. There are 14 residues in the CDR3. The CDR3 region is CASSSRDTISPLHF. The DNA for the CDR3 is TGTGCCAGCTCCTCCCGGGACACTATTTCACCCCTCCACTTT.

This clonotype appeared many times. V and J are TRBV20-1 and TRBJ2-7, with D perhaps matching TRBD2 (6 bases). CDR1 and CDR2 from the germline V gene are DFQATT and SNEGSKA (reference sequence). This CDR3 has 14 residues. Trimming removed 0 bases at V and 3 bases at J, with 12 bases between. CDR3 DNA sequence: TGCAGTGCTAGAGATACTAGCAACAACTACGAGCAGTACTTC. It codes for CSARDTSNNYEQYF.

The table lists this clonotype with many counts. CDR3 nucleotides: TGTGCCAGCAGCCGATTCGCCGGGAGCACAGATACGCAGTATTTT. Its translation: CASSRFAGSTDTQYF. V gene TRBV11-3 combines with J gene TRBJ2-3; no reliable D call. Trimming stripped 5 bases from V and 0 bases from J, with 12 bases between. There are 15 residues in the CDR3. Germline CDR1 and CDR2: SGHNT and YENEEA.

This clonotype was recorded at least ten times. This chain connects TRBV5-8 to TRBJ2-7, with D tentatively TRBD2 (5 bases). V lost 4 bases and J lost 3, with 14 bases in between. The germline V gene encodes CDR1 SGHTS and CDR2 YDEGEE. The CDR3 has 14 residues. The CDR3 DNA reads as TGTGCCAGCAGCAGCGAGGGATCTGTCTACGAGCAGTACTTC. Protein: CASSSEGSVYEQYF. Complete variable domain (other parts from reference TRBV5-8 and TRBJ2-7): EAGVTQSPTHLIKTRGQQATLRCSPISGHTSVYWYQQALGLGLQFLLWYDEGEERNRGNFPPRFSGRQFPNYSSELNVNALELEDSALYLCASSSEGSVYEQYFGPGTRLTVT.

The sample holds many counts of this clonotype. The chain is built from TRBV6-1 and TRBJ1-2; perhaps TRBD1 as D (5 bases). Deletions cut 2 bases from V and 5 bases from J, with 12 bases between. Germline CDR1 is MNHNS and CDR2 is SASEGT. This CDR3 is built from 14 residues. The CDR3, as DNA: TGTGCCAGCAGTGAATTAGGGACTCGATATGGCTACACCTTC. This codes for CASSELGTRYGYTF.

This clonotype was seen repeatedly, ten times or more. V is TRBV12-3 or TRBV12-4 and J is TRBJ2-5; D remains unclear. The CDR3 contains 15 residues. V lost 4 bases, J lost 4 bases, and 16 bases lay in between. CDR3 coding DNA: TGTGCCAGCAGTTCCTCGATCAGGAACCTAGAGACCCAGTACTTC. It translates to CASSSSIRNLETQYF.

This clonotype was picked up a small number of times. This rearrangement joins TRBV20-1 to TRBJ2-1, with 8 bases aligning to TRBD1. In germline, CDR1 is DFQATT, CDR2 SNEGSKA (reference sequence). V shed 3 bases, J shed 3 bases, and the junction held 7 bases outside the gene matches. CDR3 size: 15 residues. Here the CDR3 reads CSASPSGQGYNEQFF. The CDR3 DNA is TGCAGTGCTAGCCCTTCAGGACAGGGCTACAATGAGCAGTTCTTC.

This clonotype was detected many times. The chain recombines TRBV5-6 with TRBJ2-1; D is perhaps TRBD1 (5 bases). This CDR3 spans 13 amino acids. Trimming shortened V by 4 bases and J by 5 bases, and 10 bases separated the two germline ends. In germline, CDR1 is SGHDT, CDR2 YYEEEE. The CDR3 bases are TGTGCCAGCAGCGAGGACAACAACAATGAGCAGTTCTTC. It translates to CASSEDNNNEQFF.

This clonotype came up many times. The gene calls are TRBV11-2 and TRBJ2-1; no reliable D call. V lost 1 base and J 0 bases, leaving 13 bases between the germline ends. From germline, CDR1 is SGHAT and CDR2 FQNNGV. The CDR3 runs 17 residues. Here the CDR3 DNA reads TGTGCCAGCAGCTTAGTTTATAACGCATACTCCTACAATGAGCAGTTCTTC. Translating gives CASSLVYNAYSYNEQFF.

With regard to this clonotype: One end of the junction varies from germline; a read error may be responsible. This chain uses TRBV7-7 with TRBJ2-1; D gene uncertain. CDR1 and CDR2 from the germline V gene are SSHAT and FNYEAQ (reference sequence). This CDR3 is built from 15 residues. The CDR3 DNA is TGTGCTAGCAGCAAACGACTTGACCTATACAATGAGCAGTTCTTC. Translation: CASSKRLDLYNEQFF.

This chain's CDR3 is CAWSARGALREVQYF. The CDR3 DNA is TGTGCCTGGAGCGCAAGGGGGGCTTTACGGGAGGTGCAGTACTTC. The J gene is TRBJ2-7, the V gene TRBV30; D may be TRBD2 (7 bases). This CDR3 region has 15 residues. Germline V lookup: CDR1 GTSNPN, CDR2 SVGIG (reference sequence). The germline V and J ends were trimmed by 3 bases and 9 bases, with 24 bases remaining between them.

This clonotype was detected ten times or more. This chain connects TRBV5-1 to TRBJ2-1; 9 bases agree with TRBD1. This CDR3 is 15 amino acids long. The J segment lost 6 bases and the V segment lost 3 bases, leaving 7 bases of the junction unmatched. CDR1 is SGHRS and CDR2 is YFSETQ in the germline V gene. The CDR3 reads CASSSGTGTFNEQFF. The DNA of the CDR3 is TGCGCCAGCAGCTCCGGGACAGGGACATTCAATGAGCAGTTCTTC.

The chain recombines TRBV5-4 with TRBJ1-1, with no clear D. V shed 2 bases and J shed 0 bases, with 11 bases lying between them. The CDR3 spans 15 residues. Germline loops: CDR1 SGHNT, CDR2 YYREEE (reference sequence). As DNA, the CDR3 is TGTGCCAGCAGCTTTCTTTCCGGGGTGAACACTGAAGCTTTCTTT. Its protein product is CASSFLSGVNTEAFF.

This clonotype was seen at least ten times. The V and J genes are TRBV15 and TRBJ2-1; TRBD1 or TRBD2 may be the D gene (6 bases each). The germline CDR1 and CDR2 sequences are LNHNV and YYDKDF (reference sequence). There are 15 residues in the CDR3. V was shortened by 0 bases and J by 4 bases, with 10 bases between the two germline ends. This chain's CDR3 is CATSRDQGTYNEQFF. As DNA, the CDR3 is TGTGCCACCAGCAGAGATCAGGGGACTTACAATGAGCAGTTCTTC. The whole variable domain, filled in from reference TRBV15 and TRBJ2-1, reads DAMVIQNPRYQVTQFGKPVTLSCSQTLNHNVMYWYQQKSSQAPKLLFHYYDKDFNNEADTPDNFQSRRPNTSFCFLDIRSPGLGDTAMYLCATSRDQGTYNEQFFGPGTRLTVL.